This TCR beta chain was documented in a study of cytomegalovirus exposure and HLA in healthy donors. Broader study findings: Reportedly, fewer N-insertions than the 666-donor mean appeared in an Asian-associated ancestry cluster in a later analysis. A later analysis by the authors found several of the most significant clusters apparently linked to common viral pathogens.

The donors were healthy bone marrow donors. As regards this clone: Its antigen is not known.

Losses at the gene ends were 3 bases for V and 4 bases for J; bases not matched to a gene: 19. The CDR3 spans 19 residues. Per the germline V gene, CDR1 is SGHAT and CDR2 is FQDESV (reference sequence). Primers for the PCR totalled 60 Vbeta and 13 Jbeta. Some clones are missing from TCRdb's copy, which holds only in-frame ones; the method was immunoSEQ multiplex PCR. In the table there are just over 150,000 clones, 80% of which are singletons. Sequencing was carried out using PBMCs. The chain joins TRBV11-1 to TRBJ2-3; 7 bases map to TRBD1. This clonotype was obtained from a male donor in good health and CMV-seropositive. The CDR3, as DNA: TGTGCCAGCAGCTTGGGGTCCGCGGGCAGGGGGATGATGGCAGATACGCAGTATTTT. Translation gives CASSLGSAGRGMMADTQYF.